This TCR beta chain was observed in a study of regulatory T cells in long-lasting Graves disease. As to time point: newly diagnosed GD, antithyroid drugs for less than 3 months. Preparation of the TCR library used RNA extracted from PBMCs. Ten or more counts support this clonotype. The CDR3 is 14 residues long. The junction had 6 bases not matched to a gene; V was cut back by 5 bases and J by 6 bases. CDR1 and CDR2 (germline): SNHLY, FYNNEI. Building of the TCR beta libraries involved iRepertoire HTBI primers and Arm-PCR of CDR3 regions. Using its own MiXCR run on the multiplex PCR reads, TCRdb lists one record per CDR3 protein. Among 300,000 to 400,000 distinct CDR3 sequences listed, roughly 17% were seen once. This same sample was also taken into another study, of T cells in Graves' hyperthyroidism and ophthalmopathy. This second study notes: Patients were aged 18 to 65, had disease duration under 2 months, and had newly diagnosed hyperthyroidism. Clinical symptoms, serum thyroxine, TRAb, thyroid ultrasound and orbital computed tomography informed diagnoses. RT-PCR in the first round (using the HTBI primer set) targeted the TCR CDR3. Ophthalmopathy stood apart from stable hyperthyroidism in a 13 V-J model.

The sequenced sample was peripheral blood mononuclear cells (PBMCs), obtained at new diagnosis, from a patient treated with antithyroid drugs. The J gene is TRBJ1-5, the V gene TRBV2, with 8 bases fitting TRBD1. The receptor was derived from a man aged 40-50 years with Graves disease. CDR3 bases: TGTGCCAGCAGTTCTACAGGGGGAATTCAGCCCCAGCATTTT. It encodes CASSSTGGIQPQHF.